The rows below give T cell receptor beta chains drawn from one sample of a study of response to subunit inactivated influenza vaccine. TCRdb processed the RT-PCR reads anew with MiXCR; each CDR3 protein has one entry. The data show roughly 540,000 distinct CDR3 sequences, 20% to 25% seen once. These records were also assigned to another study, of T cells expressing NK-cell markers.

The sample was CD4+ T cells sorted from PBMCs, taken approximately 12 days after vaccination. These receptors all stem from a man aged 45 to 65 who received an inactivated influenza vaccine. The CDR3 runs from the conserved cysteine through the conserved F or W. Fields, in order: D gene, J gene, V gene, clone size, CDR3 protein, CDR3 DNA. D genes are given only for firm matches. Size is stated for part of the rows, as once, few or many counts, or as a class when the clone is expanded.

D gene: NA
J gene: TRBJ1-2
V gene: TRBV20-1
clone size: NA
CDR3 protein: CSARESGGYAYGYTF
CDR3 DNA: TGCAGTGCTAGAGAATCCGGGGGCTACGCCTATGGCTACACCTTC

D gene: NA
J gene: TRBJ1-1
V gene: TRBV7-9
clone size: many
CDR3 protein: CASSFQGDATEAFF
CDR3 DNA: TGTGCCAGCAGCTTCCAGGGAGATGCCACTGAAGCTTTCTTT

D gene: TRBD2
J gene: TRBJ2-3
V gene: TRBV12-3/TRBV12-4
clone size: few
CDR3 protein: CASSLGLAGAPDTQYF
CDR3 DNA: TGTGCCAGCAGTTTGGGGCTAGCGGGAGCCCCAGATACGCAGTATTTT

D gene: TRBD2
J gene: TRBJ2-1
V gene: TRBV19
clone size: NA
CDR3 protein: CASSIHPGGAYNEQFF
CDR3 DNA: TGTGCCAGTAGTATACATCCGGGAGGAGCATACAATGAGCAGTTCTTC

D gene: TRBD2
J gene: TRBJ2-3
V gene: TRBV7-9
clone size: many
CDR3 protein: CASSFTSGNTDTQYF
CDR3 DNA: TGTGCCAGCAGCTTCACTAGCGGGAACACAGATACGCAGTATTTT

D gene: NA
J gene: TRBJ2-3
V gene: TRBV5-2
clone size: few
CDR3 protein: CASSSSSGGIDTQYF
CDR3 DNA: TGTGCCAGCAGCTCATCTAGCGGGGGGATAGATACGCAGTATTTT

D gene: NA
J gene: TRBJ1-1
V gene: TRBV5-1
clone size: NA
CDR3 protein: CASSFTRRGHTEAFF
CDR3 DNA: TGCGCCAGCAGCTTTACGCGGCGAGGGCACACTGAAGCTTTCTTT

D gene: NA
J gene: TRBJ1-1
V gene: TRBV14
clone size: many
CDR3 protein: CASSLGHFGFTEAFF
CDR3 DNA: TGTGCCAGCAGCCTAGGTCACTTCGGGTTCACTGAAGCTTTCTTT

D gene: NA
J gene: TRBJ2-1
V gene: TRBV6-2/TRBV6-3
clone size: NA
CDR3 protein: CASSYSGLPGDNEQFF
CDR3 DNA: TGTGCCAGCAGTTACTCCGGCCTCCCTGGGGACAATGAGCAGTTCTTC

D gene: TRBD1
J gene: TRBJ1-1
V gene: TRBV11-2
clone size: NA
CDR3 protein: CASSLEGTRGLRSTEAFF
CDR3 DNA: TGTGCCAGCAGCTTAGAGGGGACAAGGGGGCTGAGGTCCACTGAAGCTTTCTTT

D gene: TRBD1
J gene: TRBJ2-1
V gene: TRBV16
clone size: many
CDR3 protein: CASSQGTGNNEQFF
CDR3 DNA: TGTGCCAGCAGCCAGGGGACAGGGAACAATGAGCAGTTCTTC

D gene: TRBD1
J gene: TRBJ2-7
V gene: TRBV6-5
clone size: few
CDR3 protein: CASSYLPSGGHSYEQYF
CDR3 DNA: TGTGCCAGCAGTTACCTCCCATCAGGGGGACACTCCTACGAGCAGTACTTC

D gene: NA
J gene: TRBJ2-2
V gene: TRBV7-2
clone size: NA
CDR3 protein: CASSSGLPSGELFF
CDR3 DNA: TGTGCCAGCAGCTCGGGACTGCCCTCCGGGGAGCTGTTTTTT

D gene: NA
J gene: TRBJ2-3
V gene: TRBV6-5
clone size: NA
CDR3 protein: CASSHPSTDTQYF
CDR3 DNA: TGTGCCAGCAGTCACCCTAGCACAGATACGCAGTATTTT

D gene: NA
J gene: TRBJ1-6
V gene: TRBV12-3/TRBV12-4
clone size: NA
CDR3 protein: CASKVQKDSPLHF
CDR3 DNA: TGTGCCAGCAAGGTTCAAAAAGATTCACCCCTCCACTTT

D gene: NA
J gene: TRBJ1-5
V gene: TRBV20-1
clone size: NA
CDR3 protein: CSARTSKNQPQHF
CDR3 DNA: TGCAGTGCTAGAACTTCGAAAAATCAGCCCCAGCATTTT

D gene: NA
J gene: TRBJ1-5
V gene: TRBV3-1
clone size: many
CDR3 protein: CASSLTVSNQPQHF
CDR3 DNA: TGTGCCAGCAGCCTGACGGTTAGCAATCAGCCCCAGCATTTT

D gene: TRBD1
J gene: TRBJ2-7
V gene: TRBV20-1
clone size: NA
CDR3 protein: CSATPGQGYEQYF
CDR3 DNA: TGCAGTGCCACCCCGGGACAGGGCTACGAGCAGTACTTC

D gene: NA
J gene: TRBJ2-6
V gene: TRBV7-2
clone size: few
CDR3 protein: CASSLVSQGSGANVLTF
CDR3 DNA: TGTGCCAGCAGCTTAGTCTCCCAGGGTTCTGGGGCCAACGTCCTGACTTTC

D gene: NA
J gene: TRBJ2-3
V gene: TRBV5-1
clone size: NA
CDR3 protein: CASTGPGAGLADTQYF
CDR3 DNA: TGCGCCAGCACAGGACCCGGGGCAGGGTTAGCAGATACGCAGTATTTT

D gene: TRBD1
J gene: TRBJ1-5
V gene: TRBV12-3/TRBV12-4
clone size: NA
CDR3 protein: CASSLDRGLNQPQHF
CDR3 DNA: TGTGCCAGCAGTTTAGACAGGGGGCTAAATCAGCCCCAGCATTTT

D gene: NA
J gene: TRBJ1-1
V gene: TRBV29-1
clone size: NA
CDR3 protein: CSVNLGSGNTEAFF
CDR3 DNA: TGCAGCGTTAATCTCGGGTCCGGGAACACTGAAGCTTTCTTT

D gene: NA
J gene: TRBJ1-2
V gene: TRBV7-2
clone size: few
CDR3 protein: CASSLESGANYGYTF
CDR3 DNA: TGTGCCAGCAGCTTAGAATCTGGAGCTAACTATGGCTACACCTTC

D gene: NA
J gene: TRBJ2-2
V gene: TRBV4-2
clone size: few
CDR3 protein: CASSQDPRAANTGELFF
CDR3 DNA: TGTGCCAGCAGCCAAGATCCGCGGGCAGCGAACACCGGGGAGCTGTTTTTT

D gene: NA
J gene: TRBJ1-5
V gene: TRBV12-3/TRBV12-4
clone size: many
CDR3 protein: CASSSGNQPQHF
CDR3 DNA: TGTGCCAGCAGTTCCGGGAATCAGCCCCAGCATTTT

D gene: NA
J gene: TRBJ2-5
V gene: TRBV11-2
clone size: NA
CDR3 protein: CASSYIRTGQETQYF
CDR3 DNA: TGTGCCAGCAGCTACATTCGGACGGGCCAAGAGACCCAGTACTTC

D gene: NA
J gene: TRBJ1-2
V gene: TRBV20-1
clone size: few
CDR3 protein: CSARLALDGYTF
CDR3 DNA: TGCAGTGCTAGATTGGCCTTGGATGGCTACACCTTC

D gene: TRBD1
J gene: TRBJ1-1
V gene: TRBV12-3/TRBV12-4
clone size: few
CDR3 protein: CASSPGQGMTEAFF
CDR3 DNA: TGTGCCAGCAGCCCGGGACAGGGGATGACTGAAGCTTTCTTT

D gene: TRBD1
J gene: TRBJ1-2
V gene: TRBV10-3
clone size: NA
CDR3 protein: CAISANGQGLYGYTF
CDR3 DNA: TGTGCCATCAGTGCTAACGGACAGGGCTTATATGGCTACACCTTC

D gene: TRBD1
J gene: TRBJ2-2
V gene: TRBV2
clone size: few
CDR3 protein: CASKRQGDTGELFF
CDR3 DNA: TGTGCCAGCAAAAGACAGGGTGACACCGGGGAGCTGTTTTTT

D gene: NA
J gene: TRBJ2-3
V gene: TRBV2
clone size: few
CDR3 protein: CASSEFLVGTDTQYF
CDR3 DNA: TGTGCCAGCAGTGAATTCTTGGTCGGGACAGATACGCAGTATTTT

D gene: NA
J gene: TRBJ2-7
V gene: TRBV4-3
clone size: few
CDR3 protein: CASSQVLGSFEQYF
CDR3 DNA: TGCGCCAGCAGCCAGGTACTGGGAAGTTTCGAGCAGTACTTC

D gene: NA
J gene: TRBJ1-1
V gene: TRBV28
clone size: few
CDR3 protein: CASSLTAISGMNTEAFF
CDR3 DNA: TGTGCCAGCAGTTTAACCGCTATTTCCGGGATGAACACTGAAGCTTTCTTT

D gene: NA
J gene: TRBJ2-1
V gene: TRBV29-1
clone size: NA
CDR3 protein: CSVAPTSLFEQFF
CDR3 DNA: TGCAGCGTAGCCCCTACTAGTCTTTTTGAGCAGTTCTTC

D gene: TRBD1
J gene: TRBJ1-4
V gene: TRBV12-3/TRBV12-4
clone size: once
CDR3 protein: CASSSTGEGEKLFF
CDR3 DNA: TGTGCCAGCAGTTCCACAGGGGAGGGTGAAAAACTGTTTTTT

D gene: NA
J gene: TRBJ1-5
V gene: TRBV28
clone size: many
CDR3 protein: CASSQGSQPQHF
CDR3 DNA: TGTGCCAGCAGTCAAGGGAGTCAGCCCCAGCATTTT

D gene: NA
J gene: TRBJ2-1
V gene: TRBV4-3
clone size: few
CDR3 protein: CASSQDMARGSRQFF
CDR3 DNA: TGCGCCAGCAGCCAAGATATGGCTCGGGGGAGTCGGCAGTTCTTC